This entry features one TCR beta chain sequence. The record originates from a study of blood T cell repertoires in COVID-19. The assay was immunoSEQ multiplex PCR, and TCRdb's table has in-frame clones only and misses some. Here the sample spans about 47,000 clones, under 85% being singletons. This TCR was recovered from a man aged 55 to 70 with active COVID-19. Sequenced sample: peripheral blood.

As DNA, the CDR3 is TGTGCCAGCAGCTTACTAGCGGGCGCTTCCTACGAGCAGTACTTC. It codes for CASSLLAGASYEQYF. The chain recombines TRBV5-4 with TRBJ2-7, with TRBD2 matching over 9 bases. The CDR3 is 15 amino acids. J was trimmed by 1 base and V by 2 bases; bases with no gene match: 4. Germline V lookup: CDR1 SGHNT, CDR2 YYREEE (reference sequence).